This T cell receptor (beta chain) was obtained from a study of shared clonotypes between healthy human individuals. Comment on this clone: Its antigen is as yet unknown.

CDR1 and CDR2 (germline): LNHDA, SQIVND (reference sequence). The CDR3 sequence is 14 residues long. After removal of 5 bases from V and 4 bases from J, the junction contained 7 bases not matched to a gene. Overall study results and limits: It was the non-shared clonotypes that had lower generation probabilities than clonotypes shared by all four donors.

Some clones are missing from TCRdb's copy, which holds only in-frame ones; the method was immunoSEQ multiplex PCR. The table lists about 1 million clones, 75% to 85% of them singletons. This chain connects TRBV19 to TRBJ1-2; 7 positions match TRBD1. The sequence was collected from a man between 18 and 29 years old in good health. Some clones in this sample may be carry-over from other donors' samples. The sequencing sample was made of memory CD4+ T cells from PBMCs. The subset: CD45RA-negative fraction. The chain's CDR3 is CASSPQGGGYGYTF. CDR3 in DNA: TGTGCCAGTAGTCCCCAGGGGGGCGGCTATGGCTACACCTTC.